This is a list of T cell receptor beta chains from one sample in a study of T-cell memory formation after mild COVID-19. TCRdb itself ran the 5' RACE reads through MiXCR, one entry per CDR3 protein. The sample lists about 130,000 distinct CDR3 sequences, approximately 15% seen once, with approximately 5% in the top ten. The sequencing sample was made of PBMCs or a T cell subset sorted from them (not recorded which). The source is a young man who had mild COVID-19 (a few samples of this study predate the infection). Cell type and time point are not known. Each CDR3 is given with its conserved first and last residue. The order of the fields is clone size, J gene, D gene, V gene, CDR3 protein, CDR3 DNA. D genes are given only for firm matches. Not every row has a clone size; where given, it reads once, few, many or a size class.

abundance: NA
j_gene: TRBJ2-3
d_gene: NA
v_gene: TRBV6-1
CDR3aa: CASSARGGVGDTQYF
CDR3nt: TGTGCCAGCAGTGCAAGGGGGGGGGTTGGAGATACGCAGTATTTT

abundance: NA
j_gene: TRBJ2-5
d_gene: NA
v_gene: TRBV4-3
CDR3aa: CASSQRLYQETQYF
CDR3nt: TGCGCCAGCAGCCAACGGCTATACCAAGAGACCCAGTACTTC

abundance: NA
j_gene: TRBJ2-1
d_gene: NA
v_gene: TRBV18
CDR3aa: CASSPPQGGEYNEQFF
CDR3nt: TGTGCCAGCTCACCCCCACAGGGTGGGGAATACAATGAGCAGTTCTTC

abundance: few
j_gene: TRBJ2-3
d_gene: TRBD2
v_gene: TRBV20-1
CDR3aa: CSARDRTSGGLTQYF
CDR3nt: TGCAGTGCTAGAGATCGCACTAGCGGGGGACTAACGCAGTATTTT

abundance: NA
j_gene: TRBJ2-5
d_gene: TRBD1
v_gene: TRBV7-2
CDR3aa: CASSFGTVETQYF
CDR3nt: TGTGCCAGCAGCTTCGGGACAGTAGAGACCCAGTACTTC

abundance: few
j_gene: TRBJ2-3
d_gene: TRBD2
v_gene: TRBV20-1
CDR3aa: CSARNLADLTDTQYF
CDR3nt: TGCAGTGCCCGAAACCTAGCGGACCTCACAGATACGCAGTATTTT

abundance: few
j_gene: TRBJ1-1
d_gene: NA
v_gene: TRBV6-2/TRBV6-3
CDR3aa: CACGLSEAFF
CDR3nt: TGTGCCTGCGGACTTTCGGAAGCTTTCTTT

abundance: few
j_gene: TRBJ2-2
d_gene: NA
v_gene: TRBV7-2
CDR3aa: CASSPGTLRELFF
CDR3nt: TGTGCCAGCAGCCCGGGGACCCTCCGGGAGCTGTTTTTT

abundance: many
j_gene: TRBJ2-3
d_gene: NA
v_gene: TRBV5-5
CDR3aa: CASSLEWGADTQYF
CDR3nt: TGTGCCAGCAGCTTGGAGTGGGGCGCAGATACGCAGTATTTT

abundance: NA
j_gene: TRBJ1-5
d_gene: NA
v_gene: TRBV5-1
CDR3aa: CASSRGLPQHF
CDR3nt: TGCGCCAGCAGCCGCGGCTTGCCCCAGCATTTT

abundance: few
j_gene: TRBJ2-7
d_gene: NA
v_gene: TRBV7-2
CDR3aa: CASSPRGIPAVEQYF
CDR3nt: TGTGCCAGCAGCCCCCGGGGAATCCCCGCGGTGGAGCAGTACTTC

abundance: NA
j_gene: TRBJ1-4
d_gene: NA
v_gene: TRBV11-2
CDR3aa: CASSPGELRRNEKLFF
CDR3nt: TGTGCCAGCAGCCCCGGGGAGCTTCGCCGTAATGAAAAACTGTTTTTT

abundance: NA
j_gene: TRBJ1-5
d_gene: NA
v_gene: TRBV18
CDR3aa: CASSPGRADQPQHF
CDR3nt: TGTGCCAGCTCACCAGGAAGGGCTGATCAGCCCCAGCATTTT

abundance: few
j_gene: TRBJ2-1
d_gene: NA
v_gene: TRBV18
CDR3aa: CASSPPGGRNEQFF
CDR3nt: TGTGCCAGCTCACCACCTGGGGGCAGGAATGAGCAGTTCTTC

abundance: few
j_gene: TRBJ2-5
d_gene: NA
v_gene: TRBV20-1
CDR3aa: CSAAGNQETQYF
CDR3nt: TGCAGTGCTGCCGGGAACCAAGAGACCCAGTACTTC

abundance: few
j_gene: TRBJ2-5
d_gene: NA
v_gene: TRBV7-2
CDR3aa: CASSFLTEETQYF
CDR3nt: TGTGCCAGCAGCTTCTTAACAGAAGAGACCCAGTACTTC

abundance: few
j_gene: TRBJ2-7
d_gene: NA
v_gene: TRBV5-1
CDR3aa: CASSLGSASYEQYF
CDR3nt: TGCGCCAGCAGCTTGGGATCTGCCTCCTACGAGCAGTACTTC

abundance: NA
j_gene: TRBJ1-1
d_gene: NA
v_gene: TRBV4-1
CDR3aa: CASRVILGTEAFF
CDR3nt: TGCGCCAGCAGAGTAATTTTGGGGACTGAAGCTTTCTTT

abundance: many
j_gene: TRBJ1-2
d_gene: NA
v_gene: TRBV12-3/TRBV12-4
CDR3aa: CASSLLGGYTF
CDR3nt: TGTGCCAGCAGTTTACTTGGTGGCTACACCTTC

abundance: once
j_gene: TRBJ1-1
d_gene: NA
v_gene: TRBV24-1
CDR3aa: CATSDPRGGAEAFF
CDR3nt: TGTGCCACCAGTGACCCCCGAGGGGGGGCTGAAGCTTTCTTT

abundance: NA
j_gene: TRBJ1-1
d_gene: TRBD1
v_gene: TRBV10-2
CDR3aa: CASKGQAGTEAFF
CDR3nt: TGCGCCAGCAAGGGACAGGCTGGCACTGAAGCTTTCTTT

abundance: few
j_gene: TRBJ2-5
d_gene: NA
v_gene: TRBV20-1
CDR3aa: CSATGTEKKETQYF
CDR3nt: TGCAGTGCTACCGGGACGGAAAAAAAAGAGACCCAGTACTTC

abundance: few
j_gene: TRBJ2-1
d_gene: NA
v_gene: TRBV4-3
CDR3aa: CASSQAVPVIGEQFF
CDR3nt: TGCGCCAGCAGCCAAGCGGTTCCGGTCATTGGCGAGCAGTTCTTC

abundance: few
j_gene: TRBJ1-2
d_gene: NA
v_gene: TRBV20-1
CDR3aa: CSARGSAGGYTF
CDR3nt: TGCAGTGCTAGAGGGAGCGCGGGTGGCTACACCTTC

abundance: few
j_gene: TRBJ2-5
d_gene: TRBD1
v_gene: TRBV9
CDR3aa: CASSVGQGRETQYF
CDR3nt: TGTGCCAGCAGCGTAGGACAGGGCAGAGAGACCCAGTACTTC

abundance: NA
j_gene: TRBJ2-7
d_gene: NA
v_gene: TRBV11-2
CDR3aa: CASSLDSLSPEQYF
CDR3nt: TGTGCCAGCAGCTTAGATAGTTTATCGCCCGAGCAGTACTTC

abundance: many
j_gene: TRBJ2-5
d_gene: TRBD2
v_gene: TRBV12-3/TRBV12-4
CDR3aa: CASSRPTDLAGGSQETQYF
CDR3nt: TGTGCCAGCAGTCGACCAACCGATCTAGCGGGGGGTAGTCAAGAGACCCAGTACTTC

abundance: many
j_gene: TRBJ2-4
d_gene: TRBD1
v_gene: TRBV12-3/TRBV12-4
CDR3aa: CASSLSLGWDRGGNIQYF
CDR3nt: TGTGCCAGCAGTTTATCACTGGGTTGGGACAGGGGAGGAAACATTCAGTACTTC

abundance: NA
j_gene: TRBJ2-3
d_gene: TRBD1
v_gene: TRBV7-2
CDR3aa: CASSSGQGDDTQYF
CDR3nt: TGTGCCAGCAGCTCAGGACAGGGGGACGATACGCAGTATTTT

abundance: NA
j_gene: TRBJ1-1
d_gene: NA
v_gene: TRBV5-1
CDR3aa: CASSLVGSTNEAFF
CDR3nt: TGCGCCAGCAGCTTGGTCGGCAGCACAAATGAAGCTTTCTTT

abundance: NA
j_gene: TRBJ1-2
d_gene: NA
v_gene: TRBV10-1
CDR3aa: CASSESPRLNYGYTF
CDR3nt: TGCGCCAGCAGTGAGTCCCCTCGTCTTAACTATGGCTACACCTTC

abundance: NA
j_gene: TRBJ2-1
d_gene: TRBD2
v_gene: TRBV6-4
CDR3aa: CASSASGGRNEQFF
CDR3nt: TGTGCCAGCAGCGCTAGCGGGGGGCGGAATGAGCAGTTCTTC

abundance: few
j_gene: TRBJ2-3
d_gene: NA
v_gene: TRBV20-1
CDR3aa: CSASASGASTDTQYF
CDR3nt: TGCAGTGCCTCCGCCTCAGGGGCAAGCACAGATACGCAGTATTTT

abundance: NA
j_gene: TRBJ2-3
d_gene: NA
v_gene: TRBV12-3/TRBV12-4
CDR3aa: CAGAPRGSTDTQYF
CDR3nt: TGTGCCGGTGCCCCCCGGGGGAGCACAGATACGCAGTATTTT

abundance: NA
j_gene: TRBJ2-1
d_gene: NA
v_gene: TRBV5-1
CDR3aa: CASSLEGSPYNEQFF
CDR3nt: TGCGCCAGCAGCTTGGAAGGGAGCCCCTACAATGAGCAGTTCTTC

abundance: many
j_gene: TRBJ2-3
d_gene: TRBD2
v_gene: TRBV5-1
CDR3aa: CASSLGLAAADTQYF
CDR3nt: TGCGCCAGCAGCTTGGGGCTAGCGGCAGCCGATACGCAGTATTTT

abundance: many
j_gene: TRBJ2-5
d_gene: NA
v_gene: TRBV6-1
CDR3aa: CASSGNGHQETQYF
CDR3nt: TGTGCCAGCTCGGGGAATGGGCATCAAGAGACCCAGTACTTC

abundance: NA
j_gene: TRBJ1-6
d_gene: TRBD1
v_gene: TRBV3-1
CDR3aa: CASSQGTGHSPLHF
CDR3nt: TGTGCCAGCAGCCAAGGGACAGGGCATTCACCCCTCCACTTT

abundance: NA
j_gene: TRBJ1-1
d_gene: NA
v_gene: TRBV7-2
CDR3aa: CASSLMSGTMNTEAFF
CDR3nt: TGTGCCAGCAGCTTAATGTCAGGGACTATGAACACTGAAGCTTTCTTT

abundance: many
j_gene: TRBJ2-6
d_gene: NA
v_gene: TRBV7-2
CDR3aa: CASSLDFSGANVLTF
CDR3nt: TGTGCCAGCAGCTTAGACTTTTCAGGGGCCAACGTCCTGACTTTC

abundance: few
j_gene: TRBJ2-7
d_gene: TRBD1
v_gene: TRBV6-6
CDR3aa: CASSRGGQGAADEQYF
CDR3nt: TGTGCCAGCAGCCGAGGGGGACAGGGGGCAGCGGACGAGCAGTACTTC

abundance: NA
j_gene: TRBJ2-7
d_gene: TRBD1
v_gene: TRBV4-1
CDR3aa: CASSQHLQGALYEQYF
CDR3nt: TGCGCCAGCAGCCAGCACCTACAGGGGGCGCTCTACGAGCAGTACTTC

abundance: NA
j_gene: TRBJ2-5
d_gene: NA
v_gene: TRBV25-1
CDR3aa: CASSRDRPPKETQYF
CDR3nt: TGTGCCAGCAGTAGAGACAGGCCTCCGAAAGAGACCCAGTACTTC

abundance: few
j_gene: TRBJ2-1
d_gene: NA
v_gene: TRBV9
CDR3aa: CASSVVSRTTNEQFF
CDR3nt: TGTGCCAGCAGCGTAGTTTCTCGGACTACAAATGAGCAGTTCTTC

abundance: NA
j_gene: TRBJ2-5
d_gene: TRBD2
v_gene: TRBV20-1
CDR3aa: CSAPRTSQETQYF
CDR3nt: TGCAGTGCCCCGCGGACTAGCCAAGAGACCCAGTACTTC

abundance: few
j_gene: TRBJ2-1
d_gene: NA
v_gene: TRBV5-4
CDR3aa: CASSLRDFWNEQFF
CDR3nt: TGTGCCAGCAGCCTCCGGGACTTCTGGAATGAGCAGTTCTTC

abundance: once
j_gene: TRBJ1-1
d_gene: TRBD1
v_gene: TRBV10-3
CDR3aa: CATGTAPPNTEAFF
CDR3nt: TGTGCCACCGGGACAGCCCCGCCGAACACTGAAGCTTTCTTT

abundance: many
j_gene: TRBJ2-5
d_gene: NA
v_gene: TRBV12-3/TRBV12-4
CDR3aa: CASSPGRQETQYF
CDR3nt: TGTGCCAGCAGTCCCGGCAGGCAAGAGACCCAGTACTTC

abundance: few
j_gene: TRBJ1-1
d_gene: NA
v_gene: TRBV20-1
CDR3aa: CSARRALPEAFF
CDR3nt: TGCAGTGCTAGAAGGGCATTACCTGAAGCTTTCTTT

abundance: NA
j_gene: TRBJ1-1
d_gene: NA
v_gene: TRBV7-8
CDR3aa: CASSPDPQGRSFF
CDR3nt: TGTGCCAGCAGCCCCGACCCGCAGGGGAGATCTTTCTTT

abundance: NA
j_gene: TRBJ2-3
d_gene: NA
v_gene: TRBV20-1
CDR3aa: CSASGIGDTDTQYF
CDR3nt: TGCAGTGCTAGCGGTATAGGAGACACAGATACGCAGTATTTT

abundance: NA
j_gene: TRBJ1-5
d_gene: TRBD1
v_gene: TRBV28
CDR3aa: CASSFSQGIGSMDQPQHF
CDR3nt: TGTGCCAGCAGTTTTTCACAGGGGATCGGGTCAATGGATCAGCCCCAGCATTTT

abundance: few
j_gene: TRBJ2-5
d_gene: NA
v_gene: TRBV24-1
CDR3aa: CATSAAAGLGTQYF
CDR3nt: TGTGCCACCAGTGCCGCGGCGGGGTTGGGGACCCAGTACTTC

abundance: few
j_gene: TRBJ2-3
d_gene: NA
v_gene: TRBV10-2
CDR3aa: CASRRTGSTDTQYF
CDR3nt: TGCGCCAGCAGGAGGACTGGCAGCACAGATACGCAGTATTTT